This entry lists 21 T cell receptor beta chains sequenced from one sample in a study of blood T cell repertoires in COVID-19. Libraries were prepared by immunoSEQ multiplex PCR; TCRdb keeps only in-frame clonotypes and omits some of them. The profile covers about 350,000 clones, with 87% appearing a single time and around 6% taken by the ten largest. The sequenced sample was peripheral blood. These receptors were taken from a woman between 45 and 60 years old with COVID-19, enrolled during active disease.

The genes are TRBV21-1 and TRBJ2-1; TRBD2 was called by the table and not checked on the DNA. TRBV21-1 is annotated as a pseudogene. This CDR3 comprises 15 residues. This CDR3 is CASSLSRGLHNEQFF. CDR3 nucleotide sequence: TGTGCCAGCAGCCTCTCTCGGGGACTTCACAATGAGCAGTTCTTC.

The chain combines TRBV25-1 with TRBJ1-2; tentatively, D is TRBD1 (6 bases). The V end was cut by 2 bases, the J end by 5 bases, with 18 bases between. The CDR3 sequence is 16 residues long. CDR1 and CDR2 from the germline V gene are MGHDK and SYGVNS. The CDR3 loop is CASSEVPDRNNYGYTF. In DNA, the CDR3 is TGTGCCAGCAGTGAAGTTCCGGACAGAAATAATTATGGCTACACCTTC.

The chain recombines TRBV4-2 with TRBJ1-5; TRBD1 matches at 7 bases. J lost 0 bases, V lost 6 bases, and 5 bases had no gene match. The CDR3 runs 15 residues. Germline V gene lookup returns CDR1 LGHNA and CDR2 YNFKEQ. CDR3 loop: CASRPRGNSNQPQHF. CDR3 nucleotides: TGTGCCAGCAGACCCAGGGGGAATAGCAATCAGCCCCAGCATTTT.

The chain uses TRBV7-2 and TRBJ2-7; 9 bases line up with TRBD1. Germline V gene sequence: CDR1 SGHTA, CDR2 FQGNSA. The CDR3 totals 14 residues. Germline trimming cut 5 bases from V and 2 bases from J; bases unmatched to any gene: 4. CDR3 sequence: CASSNRQGAYEQYF. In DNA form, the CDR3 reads TGTGCCAGCAGCAACCGACAGGGGGCCTACGAGCAGTACTTC.

CDR3 amino acids: CASSIGPGMTTEAFF. The DNA of the CDR3 is TGTGCCAGTAGTATCGGTCCAGGGATGACCACTGAAGCTTTCTTT. This sequence joins TRBV19 and TRBJ1-1; tentatively, D is TRBD1 (5 bases). The germline CDR1 and CDR2 sequences are LNHDA and SQIVND (reference sequence). V was pared by 3 bases and J by 4 bases, with 15 bases between. The CDR3 has 15 amino acids.

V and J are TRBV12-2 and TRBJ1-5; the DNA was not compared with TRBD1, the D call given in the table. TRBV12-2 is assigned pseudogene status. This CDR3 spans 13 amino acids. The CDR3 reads CASRRTVNQPQHF. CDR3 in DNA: TGTGCAAGTCGGCGGACAGTCAATCAGCCCCAGCATTTT.

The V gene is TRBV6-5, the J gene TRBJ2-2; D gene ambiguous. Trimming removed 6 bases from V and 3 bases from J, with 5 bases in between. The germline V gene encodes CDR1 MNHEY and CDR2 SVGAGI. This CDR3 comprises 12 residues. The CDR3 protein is CASSEYTGELFF. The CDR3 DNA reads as TGTGCCAGCAGCGAGTACACCGGGGAGCTGTTTTTT.

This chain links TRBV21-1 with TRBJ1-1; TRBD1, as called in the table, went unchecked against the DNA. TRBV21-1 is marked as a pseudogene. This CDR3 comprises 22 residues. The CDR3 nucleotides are TGTGCCAGCAGCAAAGCTAGGGACAGGGGGCGCCTGGCCCTAAGAGTTGACGCTGAAGCTTTCTTT. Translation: CASSKARDRGRLALRVDAEAFF.

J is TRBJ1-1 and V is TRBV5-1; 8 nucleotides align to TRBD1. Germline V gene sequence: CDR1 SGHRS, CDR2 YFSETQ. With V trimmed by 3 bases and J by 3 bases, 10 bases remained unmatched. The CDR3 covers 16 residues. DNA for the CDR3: TGCGCCAGCAGCTGGGGGGCAAGACAGGGGTACACTGAAGCTTTCTTT. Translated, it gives CASSWGARQGYTEAFF.

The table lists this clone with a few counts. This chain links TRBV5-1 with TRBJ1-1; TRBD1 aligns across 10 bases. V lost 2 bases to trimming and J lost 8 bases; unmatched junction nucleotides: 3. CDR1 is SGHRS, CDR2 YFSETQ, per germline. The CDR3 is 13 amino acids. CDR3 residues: CASSFDRGQEAFF. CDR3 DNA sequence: TGCGCCAGCAGCTTCGACAGGGGGCAGGAAGCTTTCTTT.

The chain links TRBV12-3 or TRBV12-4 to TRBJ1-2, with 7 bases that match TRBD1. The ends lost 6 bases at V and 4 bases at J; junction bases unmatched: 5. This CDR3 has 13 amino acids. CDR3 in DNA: TGTGCCAGCAGCCCACAGGGGATCTATGGCTACACCTTC. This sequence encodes CASSPQGIYGYTF.

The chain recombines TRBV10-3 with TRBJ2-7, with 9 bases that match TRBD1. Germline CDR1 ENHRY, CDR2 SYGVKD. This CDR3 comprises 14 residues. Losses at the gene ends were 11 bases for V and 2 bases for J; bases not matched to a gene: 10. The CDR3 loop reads CAHSTGTGTYEQYF. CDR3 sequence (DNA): TGTGCCCATAGTACCGGGACAGGGACCTACGAGCAGTACTTC.

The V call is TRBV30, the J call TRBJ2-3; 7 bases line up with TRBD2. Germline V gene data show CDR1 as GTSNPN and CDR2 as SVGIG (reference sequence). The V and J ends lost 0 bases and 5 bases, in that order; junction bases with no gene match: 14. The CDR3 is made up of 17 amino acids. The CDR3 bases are TGTGCCTGGAGTGTACGGAGGGGCGGGAGAATGGGAGATACGCAGTATTTT. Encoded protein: CAWSVRRGGRMGDTQYF.

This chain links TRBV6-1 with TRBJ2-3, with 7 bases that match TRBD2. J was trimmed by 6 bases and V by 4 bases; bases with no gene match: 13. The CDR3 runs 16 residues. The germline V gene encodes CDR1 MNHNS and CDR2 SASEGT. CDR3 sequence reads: CASSVAHGGSSDTQYF. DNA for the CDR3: TGTGCCAGCAGTGTTGCCCACGGGGGGAGTTCGGATACGCAGTATTTT.

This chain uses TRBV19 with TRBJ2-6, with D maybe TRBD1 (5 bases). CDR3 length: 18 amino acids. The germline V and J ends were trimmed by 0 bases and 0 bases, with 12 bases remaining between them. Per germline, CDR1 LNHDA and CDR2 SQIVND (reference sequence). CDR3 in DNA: TGTGCCAGTAGTATAGATCGGACACAGAGCTCTGGGGCCAACGTCCTGACTTTC. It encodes CASSIDRTQSSGANVLTF.

CDR3 DNA sequence: TGTGCCAGCAGCTTAGCCACGCTAGCGGGAGGGCCAGGAGATACGCAGTATTTT. It translates to CASSLATLAGGPGDTQYF. The V gene is TRBV7-2, the J gene TRBJ2-3; 12 bases map to TRBD2. The CDR3 is made up of 18 amino acids. V gave up 0 bases and J gave up 5 bases; unmatched junction bases: 9. CDR1 and CDR2 from the germline V gene are SGHTA and FQGNSA.

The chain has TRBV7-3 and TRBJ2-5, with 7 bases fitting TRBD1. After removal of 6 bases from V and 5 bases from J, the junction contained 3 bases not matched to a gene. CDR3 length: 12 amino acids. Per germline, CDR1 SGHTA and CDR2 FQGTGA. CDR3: CASSSQGETQYF. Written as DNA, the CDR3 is TGTGCCAGCAGTTCACAGGGGGAGACCCAGTACTTC.

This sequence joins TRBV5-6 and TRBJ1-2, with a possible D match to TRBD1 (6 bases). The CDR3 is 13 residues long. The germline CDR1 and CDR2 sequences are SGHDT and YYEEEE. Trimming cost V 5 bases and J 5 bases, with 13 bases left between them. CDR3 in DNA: TGTGCCAGCAGACTCGACAGGAGTTATGGCTACACCTTC. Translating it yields CASRLDRSYGYTF.

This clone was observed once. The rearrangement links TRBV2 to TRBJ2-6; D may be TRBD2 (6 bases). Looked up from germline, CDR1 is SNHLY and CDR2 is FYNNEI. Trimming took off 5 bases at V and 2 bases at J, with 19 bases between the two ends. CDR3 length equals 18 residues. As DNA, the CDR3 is TGTGCCAGCAGTTGGAGGGCGGGCGCCCCGACTGGGGCCAACGTCCTGACTTTC. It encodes CASSWRAGAPTGANVLTF.

DNA for the CDR3: TGTGCCAGCAGTGACCCGGGACATTACTCCTACGAGCAGTACTTC. It encodes CASSDPGHYSYEQYF. The chain has TRBV6-1 and TRBJ2-7; perhaps TRBD1 as D (6 bases). In germline, CDR1 is MNHNS, CDR2 SASEGT. V was trimmed by 3 bases and J by 0 bases, leaving 12 bases between them. The CDR3 runs 15 residues.

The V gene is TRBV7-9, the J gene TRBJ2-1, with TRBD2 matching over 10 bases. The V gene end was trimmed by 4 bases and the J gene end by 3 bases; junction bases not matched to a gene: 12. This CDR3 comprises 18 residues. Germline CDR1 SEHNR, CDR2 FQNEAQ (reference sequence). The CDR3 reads CASSSSRLAGGDYNEQFF. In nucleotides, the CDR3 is TGTGCCAGCAGCTCCTCAAGACTAGCGGGCGGTGACTACAATGAGCAGTTCTTC.